The 8 T cell receptor beta chains below were found in one sample sequenced in a study of blood T cell repertoires in COVID-19 (TCRdb year 2020). The library was built by means of the immunoSEQ multiplex PCR assay. In its TCRdb copy, this immuneACCESS table keeps in-frame sequences only and misses some clones. Where compared with another copy, unresolved V genes explain less than half of these, and the others have no known cause. Within this sample are more than 110,000 clones, with around 90% of them counted one time only. The ten largest clonotypes hold roughly 5% of the sample. Sequencing input: peripheral blood. All receptors come from a human donor in a cohort sampled during active COVID-19.

This clone was observed a handful of times. The chain carries TRBV3-1 (or the pseudogene TRBV3-2) and TRBJ2-7; perhaps TRBD1 as D (6 bases). With 6 bases removed from V and 3 bases from J, the gap between germline ends came to 9 bases. The CDR3 loop spans 12 amino acids. Germline assignment: CDR1 LGHDT and CDR2 YNNKEL (reference sequence). CDR3 region: CASRDRFYEQYF. CDR3 DNA: TGTGCCAGCAGGGACAGATTCTACGAGCAGTACTTC.

The chain is built from TRBV28 and TRBJ2-7, with 12 positions matching TRBD1. This CDR3 is 15 amino acids long. Germline lookup yields CDR1 MDHEN and CDR2 SYDVKM. V shed 3 bases and J 5 bases; nucleotides not matched to a gene: 5. CDR3: CASSLSGTGGDEQYF. In DNA form, the CDR3 reads TGTGCCAGCAGTTTGTCCGGGACAGGGGGCGACGAGCAGTACTTC.

This sequence joins TRBV5-1 and TRBJ2-3, with D perhaps matching TRBD2 (8 bases). V lost 4 bases and J lost 4, with 16 bases in between. Germline CDR1 is SGHRS and CDR2 is YFSETQ. The CDR3 contains 15 residues. Here the CDR3 DNA reads TGCGCCAGCAGCACACAGGGGCGGGGGGCAGATACGCAGTATTTT. It specifies CASSTQGRGADTQYF.

The chain couples TRBV5-1 to TRBJ2-7, with D maybe TRBD2 (7 bases). CDR1 is SGHRS, CDR2 YFSETQ, per germline. This CDR3 contains 15 residues. V was clipped by 1 base and J by 2 bases, with 13 bases between them. CDR3 sequence: CASSLQAGATYEQYF. The CDR3 coding sequence is TGCGCCAGCAGCTTGCAGGCGGGGGCGACCTACGAGCAGTACTTC.

The rearrangement joins TRBV7-9 to TRBJ2-1, with D perhaps TRBD2 (5 bases). Germline V gives CDR1 SEHNR, CDR2 FQNEAQ (reference sequence). The CDR3 runs 16 residues. Trimming left V 4 bases short and J 6 bases short, with 19 bases between. The CDR3 nucleotides read TGTGCCAGCAGCTGGGTTAGCGAAAGGAGACGCAATGAGCAGTTCTTC. Translated: CASSWVSERRRNEQFF.

This chain joins TRBV28 and TRBJ1-5; D is unclear. V lost 4 bases to trimming and J lost 2 bases, with 9 bases between them. The CDR3 spans 14 residues. Germline assignment: CDR1 MDHEN and CDR2 SYDVKM. CDR3 sequence reads: CASSSRLGNQPQHF. As DNA, the CDR3 is TGTGCCAGCAGTTCTCGGTTGGGCAATCAGCCCCAGCATTTT.

The chain combines TRBV30 with TRBJ1-4; tentatively, D is TRBD1 (5 bases). This CDR3 contains 12 residues. Germline CDR1 GTSNPN, CDR2 SVGIG (reference sequence). V was cut by 3 bases and J by 8 bases, with 10 bases left in between. CDR3 sequence (DNA): TGTGCCTGGAGGCTGGGGGGGGAAAAACTGTTTTTT. Its protein product is CAWRLGGEKLFF.

This chain connects TRBV5-4 to TRBJ2-2; 11 bases fit TRBD2. Germline assignment: CDR1 SGHNT and CDR2 YYREEE (reference sequence). The junction had 7 bases not matched to a gene; V was cut back by 5 bases and J by 7 bases. The CDR3 has 15 residues. Written as DNA, the CDR3 is TGTGCCAGCAGGCTAGCGGGGGGCCAACTCGGGGAGCTGTTTTTT. The encoded protein is CASRLAGGQLGELFF.